The text below deals with one TCR beta chain. As yet, its antigen is unknown. On average, the one heparinised blood draw given by each donor was about 120 mL. This CDR3 is 15 amino acids long. Germline CDR1 reads MDHEN; CDR2 reads SYDVKM. J lost 5 bases, V lost 5 bases, and 9 bases had no gene match. This record belongs to a study of beta chain features in type 1 diabetes. Study in general: Patients did not differ from healthy donors in age, gender or cell yield. Study-level findings and limits: Across all four CD4+ subsets, people with type 1 diabetes showed modestly shorter TCRB CDR3s. Comparison showed that naive, central memory and Treg TCRB repertoires appeared more similar among patients than among healthy donors.

The isolated RNA, all of it, was reverse transcribed, so expressed TCRB transcripts were what got sequenced. Generated by immunoSEQ multiplex PCR, the TCRdb table keeps only in-frame clones and is missing some. This table has under 350,000 clones, approximately 25% appearing once. This TCR was sampled from a woman in her twenties or thirties with type 1 diabetes. This chain links TRBV28 with TRBJ2-7, with 10 bases lining up with TRBD1. Sequencing was performed on naive CD4+ T cells from blood. In DNA form, the CDR3 reads TGTGCCAGCAGTCTGCAGGGACAGGGGAGTAACGAGCAGTACTTC. Residues: CASSLQGQGSNEQYF.